This is a list of T cell receptor beta chains from one sample in a study of blood T cells in healthy people across ages. MiXCR, applied by TCRdb to the 5' RACE reads, yields one record per CDR3 protein. The profile shows some 890,000 distinct CDR3 sequences, 25% to 35% of them singletons. The sample was also linked to a second study, of T cells of mothers and their children.

Sequenced: blood. Receptor source: a woman in her forties in good health. CDR3s include the opening cysteine and the closing phenylalanine or tryptophan. The order of the fields is V gene, D gene, J gene, clone size, CDR3 protein, CDR3 DNA. D genes are given only for firm matches. Size values are once, few and many counts, or a class for expanded clones, and some rows have none.

>TRBV29-1|-|TRBJ1-4|-
CSVVGATTNEKLFF
TGCAGCGTGGTCGGGGCGACAACTAATGAAAAACTGTTTTTT
>TRBV7-3|-|TRBJ2-7|many
CASSLNPREFEQYF
TGTGCCAGCAGCTTAAACCCCCGGGAATTCGAGCAGTACTTC
>TRBV4-1|-|TRBJ1-2|-
CASSQDRTQDYYGYTF
TGCGCCAGCAGCCAAGATAGAACGCAAGACTACTATGGCTACACCTTC
>TRBV12-3/TRBV12-4|-|TRBJ1-1|-
CASGIRVNTEAFF
TGTGCCAGCGGGATCCGAGTGAACACTGAAGCTTTCTTT
>TRBV30|-|TRBJ1-2|-
CAWGEGGSHGYTF
TGTGCCTGGGGTGAGGGGGGGAGCCATGGCTACACCTTC
>TRBV28|-|TRBJ1-5|-
CTECQPQHF
TGTACGGAGTGTCAGCCCCAGCATTTT
>TRBV5-1|-|TRBJ1-2|many
CASTPGGIYGYTF
TGCGCCAGCACCCCGGGAGGGATCTATGGCTACACCTTC
>TRBV28|-|TRBJ2-5|few
CASSLTWQAGQGTQYF
TGTGCCAGCAGTTTAACCTGGCAGGCAGGACAAGGGACCCAGTACTTC
>TRBV7-2|-|TRBJ1-1|many
CASSLEYGAEAFF
TGTGCCAGCAGCTTAGAGTACGGGGCTGAAGCTTTCTTT
>TRBV10-3|TRBD1|TRBJ2-4|many
CAISASDRGKNIQYF
TGTGCCATCAGTGCAAGTGACAGGGGAAAAAACATTCAGTACTTC
>TRBV6-5|TRBD1|TRBJ1-6|few
CASSYRQGFDNSPLHF
TGTGCCAGCAGTTACAGACAGGGATTTGATAATTCACCCCTCCACTTT
>TRBV10-3|-|TRBJ2-1|many
CAISRTVGNEQFF
TGTGCCATCAGTCGGACAGTAGGGAATGAGCAGTTCTTC
>TRBV11-2|TRBD1|TRBJ2-4|-
CASSSTGGPFPLAKNIQYF
TGTGCCAGCAGCTCTACAGGGGGCCCCTTCCCCTTAGCCAAAAACATTCAGTACTTC
>TRBV12-3/TRBV12-4|TRBD1|TRBJ1-4|-
CASSLPPGTGAEKLFF
TGTGCCAGCAGCCTCCCCCCCGGGACAGGTGCCGAAAAACTGTTTTTT
>TRBV5-1|-|TRBJ2-1|-
CASSQGAGLADNEQFF
TGCGCCAGCAGCCAGGGGGCGGGACTAGCTGACAATGAGCAGTTCTTC
>TRBV30|-|TRBJ2-7|-
CAWKRGRSYEQYF
TGTGCCTGGAAACGAGGGCGCTCCTACGAGCAGTACTTC
>TRBV9|-|TRBJ2-1|-
CASSVGGQIYNEQFF
TGTGCCAGCAGCGTCGGGGGGCAGATCTACAATGAGCAGTTCTTC
>TRBV28|-|TRBJ1-4|many
CASSPRDENEKLFF
TGTGCCAGCAGTCCCCGGGACGAGAATGAAAAACTGTTTTTT
>TRBV7-9|TRBD1|TRBJ2-7|-
CASSGHRDRVVGYEQYF
TGTGCCAGCAGCGGGCACCGGGACAGGGTAGTGGGCTACGAGCAGTACTTC
>TRBV29-1|-|TRBJ2-1|many
CSVERRVNEQFF
TGCAGCGTTGAACGCAGGGTGAATGAGCAGTTCTTC
>TRBV7-3|-|TRBJ2-1|-
CASRPLSSSDGDEQFF
TGTGCCAGCAGACCTCTGAGCAGTTCCGACGGGGATGAGCAGTTCTTC
>TRBV29-1|-|TRBJ2-5|many
CSVEEVQETQYF
TGCAGCGTTGAGGAGGTGCAAGAGACCCAGTACTTC
>TRBV27|-|TRBJ2-1|few
CASSYSPGYEQFF
TGTGCCAGCAGTTATTCTCCAGGGTATGAGCAGTTCTTC
>TRBV5-1|-|TRBJ1-2|many
CASSLVGGYGYTF
TGCGCCAGCAGCTTGGTAGGCGGGTATGGCTACACCTTC
>TRBV2|-|TRBJ1-5|few
CASSEALRGNQPQHF
TGTGCCAGCAGTGAAGCTCTAAGGGGGAATCAGCCCCAGCATTTT
>TRBV20-1|-|TRBJ1-1|-
CSALPQNTEAFF
TGCAGTGCCCTGCCCCAGAACACTGAAGCTTTCTTT
>TRBV6-2/TRBV6-3|-|TRBJ1-1|-
CASSYREDEAFF
TGTGCCAGCAGTTACAGAGAGGATGAAGCTTTCTTT
>TRBV5-6|TRBD2|TRBJ2-3|few
CASSPKRGELRQDTQYF
TGTGCCAGCAGCCCGAAGCGGGGGGAATTAAGGCAAGATACGCAGTATTTT
>TRBV4-3|-|TRBJ2-7|few
CASSQALGTYEQYF
TGCGCCAGCAGCCAGGCACTAGGTACCTACGAGCAGTACTTC
>TRBV28|-|TRBJ2-7|many
CASSHGKMGAYEQYF
TGTGCCAGCAGTCATGGGAAGATGGGCGCCTACGAGCAGTACTTC
>TRBV12-3/TRBV12-4|TRBD2|TRBJ2-1|-
CASRTSIAGPGGNEQFF
TGTGCCAGCAGGACCTCGATAGCGGGGCCGGGGGGCAATGAGCAGTTCTTC
>TRBV12-3/TRBV12-4|-|TRBJ2-3|-
CVSRAKQNTDTQYF
TGTGTCAGCAGGGCGAAACAGAACACAGATACGCAGTATTTT
>TRBV28|TRBD2|TRBJ2-3|-
CASRTSGGAPDTQYF
TGTGCCAGCAGGACTAGCGGGGGGGCCCCAGATACGCAGTATTTT
>TRBV12-3/TRBV12-4|-|TRBJ2-3|few
CASRYTGLRTDTQYF
TGTGCCAGCAGATACACAGGGCTTCGCACAGATACGCAGTATTTT
>TRBV7-3|-|TRBJ1-1|-
CANSLTHTNTEAFF
TGTGCCAACAGCTTAACACATACGAACACTGAAGCTTTCTTT
>TRBV29-1|-|TRBJ1-2|few
CSVERGGTYGYTF
TGCAGCGTTGAACGGGGGGGGACCTATGGCTACACCTTC
>TRBV29-1|-|TRBJ2-3|-
CSAEMGSRPDTQYF
TGCAGCGCCGAAATGGGGTCTAGGCCAGATACGCAGTATTTT
>TRBV4-3|TRBD1|TRBJ1-4|-
CASSRGTGSNEKLFF
TGCGCCAGCAGCCGGGGGACAGGGTCTAATGAAAAACTGTTTTTT
>TRBV5-1|TRBD2|TRBJ2-1|once
CASSPGRAGAYNEQFF
TGCGCCAGCAGCCCGGGACGAGCGGGGGCCTACAATGAGCAGTTCTTC
>TRBV5-1|TRBD1|TRBJ2-1|-
CASSLTQGPNNEQFF
TGCGCCAGCAGCTTGACACAGGGGCCTAACAATGAGCAGTTCTTC
>TRBV28|TRBD1|TRBJ1-4|-
CASRRDRGIITNEKLFF
TGTGCCAGCAGGCGGGACAGGGGGATTATTACTAATGAAAAACTGTTTTTT
>TRBV10-3|-|TRBJ1-2|-
CAISDYRINSSGYTF
TGTGCCATCAGTGACTACAGGATAAATTCGTCCGGCTACACCTTC
>TRBV20-1|-|TRBJ2-7|many
CSASSGGLSYEQYF
TGCAGTGCTAGTTCTGGAGGACTCTCCTACGAGCAGTACTTC
>TRBV4-1|-|TRBJ2-7|-
CASSQGENSYEQYF
TGCGCCAGCAGCCAAGGGGAGAATTCCTACGAGCAGTACTTC
>TRBV24-1|-|TRBJ2-5|-
CATSDLSRQTQYF
TGTGCCACCAGTGATTTATCCAGGCAGACCCAGTACTTC
>TRBV28|-|TRBJ2-7|many
CATRDLIGSYEQYF
TGTGCCACCCGAGACCTTATAGGGTCCTACGAGCAGTACTTC
>TRBV18|TRBD1|TRBJ1-5|-
CASSPGTGRRSQPQHF
TGTGCCAGCTCACCCGGGACAGGCCGTCGAAGTCAGCCCCAGCATTTT
>TRBV10-3|TRBD1|TRBJ1-2|many
CAVGTALGLYGYTF
TGTGCCGTAGGGACAGCTCTTGGGCTCTATGGCTACACCTTC
>TRBV7-6|-|TRBJ1-5|many
CASSLGQVNQPQHF
TGTGCCAGCAGCTTAGGGCAGGTCAATCAGCCCCAGCATTTT
>TRBV20-1|TRBD2|TRBJ2-1|many
CSARAVAGASYNEQFF
TGCAGTGCTAGAGCCGTAGCGGGGGCCTCCTACAATGAGCAGTTCTTC
>TRBV28|-|TRBJ2-7|many
CASRGLRFAYEQYF
TGTGCCAGCAGGGGGCTTAGGTTCGCCTACGAGCAGTACTTC
>TRBV6-5|TRBD2|TRBJ2-1|many
CASSPATSGRNEQFF
TGTGCCAGCAGTCCGGCGACTAGCGGGAGGAATGAGCAGTTCTTC
>TRBV29-1|-|TRBJ1-2|-
CSGGAWNGYTF
TGCAGCGGGGGTGCCTGGAATGGCTACACCTTC